Shown below are 17 T cell receptor beta chains from a single sample sequenced in a study of blood T cell repertoires in COVID-19. The table came from immunoSEQ multiplex PCR; TCRdb's copy has only in-frame clones and leaves some out. This table holds about 290,000 clones, roughly nine tenths found once. The sequencing input was peripheral blood. The receptors here all came from a woman in her 30s with COVID-19, enrolled during active disease.

V and J are TRBV3-1 (or the pseudogene TRBV3-2) and TRBJ2-2; TRBD2 matches at 12 bases. This CDR3 is built from 17 residues. Germline values: CDR1 LGHDT, CDR2 YNNKEL (reference sequence). Trimming at V came to 4 bases and at J to 7 bases, leaving 10 bases not matched to a gene. CDR3 coding DNA: TGTGCCAGCAGCCCCCCGCTAGCGGGGGGGCCCGGCGGGGAGCTGTTTTTT. As protein: CASSPPLAGGPGGELFF.

The rearrangement uses TRBV5-1 and TRBJ2-6; weak D call: TRBD1 (6 bases). Trimming shortened V by 1 base and J by 4 bases, and 18 bases separated the two germline ends. This CDR3 comprises 18 residues. Germline lookup yields CDR1 SGHRS and CDR2 YFSETQ. The CDR3 region is CASSLPGATVDGANVLTF. CDR3 nucleotide sequence: TGCGCCAGCAGCTTGCCAGGGGCCACTGTTGACGGGGCCAACGTCCTGACTTTC. The variable domain in full, with the rest retrieved from reference TRBV5-1 and TRBJ2-6, is KAGVTQTPRYLIKTRGQQVTLSCSPISGHRSVSWYQQTPGQGLQFLFEYFSETQRNKGNFPGRFSGRQFSNSRSEMNVSTLELGDSALYLCASSLPGATVDGANVLTFGAGSRLTVL.

This chain uses TRBV7-9 with TRBJ2-5, with 10 bases fitting TRBD2. Germline CDR1 and CDR2: SEHNR and FQNEAQ (reference sequence). Trimming at V came to 11 bases and at J to 5 bases, leaving 14 bases not matched to a gene. This CDR3 spans 15 amino acids. The CDR3 coding sequence is TGTGCCCTGGGGCTAGCGGGGGTTCACGGGGAGACCCAGTACTTC. As protein: CALGLAGVHGETQYF.

The chain carries TRBV12-5 and TRBJ2-2; 7 bases are shared with TRBD1. The CDR3 covers 16 residues. Germline V gives CDR1 LGHNT, CDR2 FRNRAP. V was clipped by 5 bases and J by 4 bases; unmatched bases: 10. CDR3 DNA sequence: TGTGCTAGTGGTCCCAGACAGGGATGGGCCACCGGGGAGCTGTTTTTT. Protein product: CASGPRQGWATGELFF.

This rearrangement joins TRBV3-1 (or the pseudogene TRBV3-2) to TRBJ2-3, with TRBD1 identical over 7 bases. V shed 3 bases and J 2 bases; nucleotides not matched to a gene: 5. Germline V CDR1 and CDR2: LGHDT, YNNKEL (reference sequence). The CDR3 covers 15 residues. CDR3 loop: CASSHTGQHTDTQYF. CDR3 coding DNA: TGTGCCAGCAGCCACACGGGACAGCACACAGATACGCAGTATTTT.

The table lists this clone with many counts. The CDR3 DNA sequence: TGTGCCAGTCGTCACACTGAAGCTTTCTTT. Translating it yields CASRHTEAFF. The rearrangement links TRBV19 to TRBJ1-1; D unresolved. The CDR3 loop spans 10 amino acids. Trimming stripped 8 bases from V and 3 bases from J, with 4 bases between. Germline CDR1 is LNHDA and CDR2 is SQIVND (reference sequence).

This chain links TRBV9 with TRBJ2-2; perhaps TRBD1 as D (5 bases). The CDR3 extends over 15 amino acids. Looked up from germline, CDR1 is SGDLS and CDR2 is YYNGEE. The V gene lost 2 bases and the J gene lost 0 bases, with 8 bases spanning the gap. This chain's CDR3 is CASSVAGTNTGELFF. CDR3 DNA sequence: TGTGCCAGCAGCGTTGCAGGGACGAACACCGGGGAGCTGTTTTTT.

In this sample, this clone turned up a few times. This chain links TRBV9 with TRBJ1-1; D remains unclear. CDR3 length: 11 residues. V lost 4 bases, J lost 5 bases, and 6 bases lay in between. Germline assignment: CDR1 SGDLS and CDR2 YYNGEE. CDR3 DNA sequence: TGTGCCAGCAGCCTAGTAACTGAAGCTTTCTTT. This sequence encodes CASSLVTEAFF.

Only a few counts were recorded for this clone. Other DNA sequences in this sample translate to the same CDR3. The rearrangement joins TRBV10-1 to TRBJ2-1; D is undetermined. In germline, CDR1 is WNHNN, CDR2 SYGVQD (reference sequence). The V end was cut by 6 bases, the J end by 3 bases, with 9 bases between. The CDR3 covers 13 residues. CDR3 bases: TGCGCCAGCAGCAGAACAGACTACAATGAGCAGTTCTTC. Translation gives CASSRTDYNEQFF.

The chain combines TRBV5-6 with TRBJ1-5; 7 nucleotides match TRBD1. V trimming: 1 base; J trimming: 7 bases; junction bases outside the gene matches: 5. Per germline, CDR1 SGHDT and CDR2 YYEEEE. CDR3 length: 14 amino acids. CDR3 sequence (DNA): TGTGCCAGCAGCTTGAGGGGGCACGGACAGCCCCAGCATTTT. It is translated as CASSLRGHGQPQHF.

The rearrangement links TRBV27 to TRBJ2-7, with 9 bases aligning to TRBD1. V shed 10 bases and J 4 bases; nucleotides not matched to a gene: 5. The CDR3 has 12 amino acids. CDR1 and CDR2 from the germline V gene are MNHEY and SMNVEV (reference sequence). In DNA, the CDR3 is TGTGCCACAGGGACAGGGAGTTACGAGCAGTACTTC. Its protein product is CATGTGSYEQYF.

The V call is TRBV2, the J call TRBJ1-1; the D is unclear. The CDR3 sequence is 15 residues long. Germline CDR1 and CDR2: SNHLY and FYNNEI. V gave up 6 bases and J gave up 4 bases, with 18 bases separating them. CDR3 amino acids: CASSVPPGFRTEAFF. The CDR3 DNA is TGTGCCAGCAGCGTCCCCCCCGGGTTTCGCACTGAAGCTTTCTTT.

The chain couples TRBV2 to TRBJ2-3; the D gene is possibly TRBD2 (5 bases). The CDR3 loop spans 16 amino acids. Germline V CDR1 and CDR2: SNHLY, FYNNEI. V was shortened by 8 bases and J by 2 bases, with 20 bases between the two germline ends. DNA for the CDR3: TGTGCCAGCGGAGGTTCGGCACCCGATTACACAGATACGCAGTATTTT. It translates to CASGGSAPDYTDTQYF.

This chain uses TRBV11-2 with TRBJ2-4; maybe TRBD2 (6 bases). CDR1 and CDR2 from the germline V gene are SGHAT and FQNNGV. V lost 6 bases and J 8 bases, leaving 8 bases between the germline ends. The CDR3 is made up of 11 amino acids. CDR3 amino acids: CASSIADIQYF. Written as DNA, the CDR3 is TGTGCCAGCAGTATAGCGGACATTCAGTACTTC. Full variable domain (rest looked up from reference TRBV11-2 and TRBJ2-4): EAGVAQSPRYKIIEKRQSVAFWCNPISGHATLYWYQQILGQGPKLLIQFQNNGVVDDSQLPKDRFSAERLKGVDSTLKIQPAKLEDSAVYLCASSIADIQYFGAGTRLSVL.

The CDR3 loop reads CAWSLTRNTIYF. The CDR3 coding sequence is TGTGCCTGGAGCCTAACCCGAAACACCATATATTTT. V is TRBV30 and J is TRBJ1-3; D is uncertain. V lost 3 bases, J lost 5 bases, and 8 bases lay in between. This CDR3 is built from 12 residues. Germline V CDR1 and CDR2: GTSNPN, SVGIG (reference sequence).

This chain joins TRBV5-1 and TRBJ1-2; 7 bases map to TRBD1. The CDR3 is 16 residues long. V lost 0 bases, J lost 0 bases, and 5 bases stayed unmatched. Germline values: CDR1 SGHRS, CDR2 YFSETQ. CDR3: CASSLGQGEANYGYTF. DNA of the CDR3: TGCGCCAGCAGCTTGGGCCAGGGGGAAGCTAACTATGGCTACACCTTC.

This chain joins TRBV5-6 and TRBJ2-7, with unresolved D. The germline V and J ends were trimmed by 2 bases and 5 bases, with 11 bases remaining between them. This CDR3 spans 13 amino acids. Germline loops: CDR1 SGHDT, CDR2 YYEEEE. The CDR3: CASSFLNSHEQYF. In DNA, the CDR3 is TGTGCCAGCAGCTTCCTCAACAGCCACGAGCAGTACTTC.